The 10 T cell receptor beta chains given below trace back to one sample, sequenced in a study of T cell responses to AZD1222 COVID-19 vaccine. Clones were sequenced by immunoSEQ multiplex PCR, and TCRdb holds only the in-frame ones, with some missing. Seen here are about 110,000 clones, over 75% observed once, and the top ten hold around 4.5%. Sequencing was performed on peripheral blood, taken 28 days after the second AZD1222 dose. Receptors were obtained from an adult who received the AZD1222 COVID-19 vaccine.

This clone was seen just once. V and J are TRBV7-3 and TRBJ1-1; no reliable D call. The ends were cut back, 7 bases at V and 1 base at J, with 13 bases in the middle. CDR3 length: 14 residues. Germline V gives CDR1 SGHTA, CDR2 FQGTGA. The CDR3 nucleotides read TGTGCCAGCACCGCGGGAGGGCGGAACACTGAAGCTTTCTTT. It is translated as CASTAGGRNTEAFF.

The table lists this clone with a few counts. This sequence joins TRBV24-1 and TRBJ1-5; TRBD1 matches at 8 bases. The CDR3 has 14 residues. CDR1 KGHDR and CDR2 SFDVKD come from the germline V gene. With 4 bases clipped from V and 2 bases from J, the junction kept 0 bases outside the gene matches. The CDR3 nucleotides read TGTGCCACCAGTGAGGACAGGGGCAATCAGCCCCAGCATTTT. It codes for CATSEDRGNQPQHF.

J is TRBJ2-5 and V is TRBV7-6, with TRBD1 identical over 8 bases. This CDR3 comprises 15 residues. CDR1 is SGHVS, CDR2 FNYEAQ, per germline. Germline trimming cut 1 base from V and 2 bases from J; bases unmatched to any gene: 3. The CDR3 spells CASSLGQGLQETQYF. In DNA, the CDR3 is TGTGCCAGCAGCTTAGGACAGGGGCTACAAGAGACCCAGTACTTC.

This clone was recorded once. This chain uses TRBV30 with TRBJ1-4; D gene unclear. This CDR3 is 12 amino acids long. The V end lost 5 bases, the J end lost 4 bases, and 8 bases lay between the germline ends. The V gene's germline CDR1 is GTSNPN and CDR2 SVGIG (reference sequence). The CDR3 sequence is CAWAIINEKLFF. DNA for the CDR3: TGTGCCTGGGCAATCATTAATGAAAAACTGTTTTTT.

V is TRBV7-2 and J is TRBJ2-7; 8 nucleotides match TRBD2. Germline V gene lookup returns CDR1 SGHTA and CDR2 FQGNSA. The trim removed 3 bases at V and 3 bases at J, leaving 7 bases unmatched. The CDR3 consists of 15 residues. In DNA, the CDR3 is TGTGCCAGCAGCTTCTCTGATCGGGGGGGCTACGAGCAGTACTTC. Translation: CASSFSDRGGYEQYF. Supplemented by reference TRBV7-2 and TRBJ2-7, the full variable domain reads GAGVSQSPSNKVTEKGKDVELRCDPISGHTALYWYRQSLGQGLEFLIYFQGNSAPDKSGLPSDRFSAERTGGSVSTLTIQRTQQEDSAVYLCASSFSDRGGYEQYFGPGTRLTVT.

This sequence joins TRBV4-3 and TRBJ2-2, with TRBD1 matching 7 bases. The germline CDR1 and CDR2 sequences are LGHNA and YSLEER. The trim removed 3 bases at V and 2 bases at J, leaving 9 bases unmatched. The CDR3 is 17 amino acids. For the CDR3, the DNA is TGCGCCAGCAGCCATCCCTCCGGGACAGCAAACACCGGGGAGCTGTTTTTT. Its protein product is CASSHPSGTANTGELFF.

This clone was recorded only once. The chain employs TRBV7-2 and TRBJ1-4, with D perhaps TRBD1 (5 bases). The V gene lost 5 bases and the J gene lost 5 bases, with 9 bases spanning the gap. Germline lookup yields CDR1 SGHTA and CDR2 FQGNSA. The CDR3 is 13 amino acids. The CDR3 loop reads CASSRRENEKLFF. In nucleotides, the CDR3 is TGTGCCAGCAGCCGCAGGGAAAATGAAAAACTGTTTTTT.

The V call is TRBV7-3, the J call TRBJ2-5, with D unresolved. Per the germline V gene, CDR1 is SGHTA and CDR2 is FQGTGA. This CDR3 region has 13 residues. Trimming took off 5 bases at V and 5 bases at J, with 12 bases between the two ends. The CDR3 bases are TGTGCCAGCAGCCTCCAGCCGCGGGAGACCCAGTACTTC. Amino acid sequence: CASSLQPRETQYF.

The chain joins TRBV3-1 (or the pseudogene TRBV3-2) to TRBJ2-7; D is possibly TRBD1 (6 bases). CDR1 is LGHDT and CDR2 is YNNKEL in the germline V gene (reference sequence). The V end lost 0 bases, the J end lost 2 bases, and 8 bases lay between the germline ends. The CDR3 has 14 amino acids. The CDR3 loop is CASSQETGTYEQYF. CDR3 bases: TGTGCCAGCAGCCAAGAAACAGGGACCTACGAGCAGTACTTC.

The J gene is TRBJ2-1, the V gene TRBV12-3 or TRBV12-4, with 7 bases matching TRBD2. The V segment lost 10 bases and the J segment 4 bases; nucleotides outside the gene matches: 1. The CDR3 is made up of 11 amino acids. The CDR3 DNA is TGTGCCACGGGACTATACAATGAGCAGTTCTTC. This encodes CATGLYNEQFF.